Shown below are 20 T cell receptor beta chains from a single sample sequenced in a study of T cell responses to AZD1222 COVID-19 vaccine. Profiling relied on immunoSEQ multiplex PCR, and the TCRdb table lists in-frame clones only, not all of them. The repertoire holds about 98,000 clones, with about 90% as singletons. The sample in question was peripheral blood, obtained on day 0 of MenACWY control vaccination. The receptors stem from an adult in good health.

The CDR3 sequence: CASSQTGNTNQPQHF. CDR3 nucleotides: TGTGCCAGCAGCCAAACGGGCAATACGAATCAGCCCCAGCATTTT. The J gene is TRBJ1-5, the V gene TRBV3-1 (or the pseudogene TRBV3-2); no clear D. Germline V gene lookup returns CDR1 LGHDT and CDR2 YNNKEL (reference sequence). CDR3 length: 15 residues. V shed 2 bases and J shed 4 bases, with 12 bases lying between them.

There are a few counts of this clone. The V gene is TRBV12-5, the J gene TRBJ2-3; D assignment may be TRBD1 or TRBD2 (6 bases each). Germline-derived CDR1 and CDR2 are LGHNT and FRNRAP. Trimming pared 5 bases from V and 1 base from J, leaving 13 bases between. The CDR3 consists of 15 residues. CDR3: CASGPRGPGTDTQYF. The CDR3 region has the DNA TGTGCTAGTGGTCCCCGGGGGCCAGGCACAGATACGCAGTATTTT.

This chain connects TRBV12-3 or TRBV12-4 to TRBJ2-5; no reliable D call. Trimming cost V 5 bases and J 3 bases, with 4 bases left between them. The CDR3 consists of 11 residues. For the CDR3, the DNA is TGTGCCAGCAGTGAAGAAGAGACCCAGTACTTC. Translated, it gives CASSEEETQYF.

CDR3 region: CSVVDGNQPQHF. In DNA form, the CDR3 reads TGCAGCGTTGTGGACGGCAATCAGCCCCAGCATTTT. The genes are TRBV29-1 and TRBJ1-5; D gene uncertain. The V end lost 4 bases, the J end lost 2 bases, and 6 bases lay between the germline ends. The CDR3 covers 12 residues. The germline V gene has CDR1 SQVTM and CDR2 ANQGSEA.

This clone was found many times. The chain uses TRBV6-5 and TRBJ1-6; perhaps TRBD1 as D (5 bases). CDR1 and CDR2 (germline): MNHEY, SVGAGI. Trimming cost V 5 bases and J 5 bases, with 10 bases left between them. The CDR3 runs to 14 residues. The CDR3 loop is CASSQGGNNSPLHF. Written as DNA, the CDR3 is TGTGCCAGCAGTCAGGGAGGGAATAATTCACCCCTCCACTTT.

The V gene is TRBV29-1, the J gene TRBJ2-3; no definite D call. Between the trimmed V and J ends, which lost 4 bases and 5 bases, there was a span of 16 bases. This CDR3 region has 14 residues. In germline, CDR1 is SQVTM, CDR2 ANQGSEA. The CDR3 nucleotides are TGCAGCGTTGGAGAAGGGCAGGCGAAAGATACGCAGTATTTT. Encoded protein: CSVGEGQAKDTQYF.

This clone was observed a single time. V is TRBV19 and J is TRBJ2-1, with 7 bases fitting TRBD1. The V gene end was trimmed by 7 bases and the J gene end by 4 bases; junction bases not matched to a gene: 7. Germline CDR1 LNHDA, CDR2 SQIVND (reference sequence). CDR3 size: 14 residues. CDR3 bases: TGTGCCAGTATGACAGGGAGTCAATACAATGAGCAGTTCTTC. This encodes CASMTGSQYNEQFF.

V usage is TRBV5-8 and J usage is TRBJ1-4, with 11 bases fitting TRBD1. From germline, CDR1 is SGHTS and CDR2 YDEGEE. V gave up 7 bases and J gave up 12 bases; unmatched junction bases: 5. The CDR3 contains 12 residues. CDR3 loop: CASGPGQGELFF. The CDR3 DNA reads as TGTGCCAGCGGACCGGGACAGGGGGAACTGTTTTTT.

This clone was seen ten or more times. The sample has other DNA sequences that encode this CDR3 too. This chain joins TRBV9 and TRBJ2-1, with D uncertain. Trimming cost V 0 bases and J 5 bases, with 3 bases left between them. The V gene's germline CDR1 is SGDLS and CDR2 YYNGEE. The CDR3 covers 12 residues. Here the CDR3 DNA reads TGTGCCAGCAGCGTAGGGAACAATGAGCAGTTCTTC. Encoded protein: CASSVGNNEQFF.

This rearrangement joins TRBV19 to TRBJ1-4; tentative D call: TRBD1 (6 bases). Germline V gene data show CDR1 as LNHDA and CDR2 as SQIVND (reference sequence). The germline V and J ends were trimmed by 7 bases and 2 bases, with 17 bases remaining between them. The CDR3 runs to 16 residues. DNA for the CDR3: TGTGCCAGTACCCAGAGAGGGGGTCCCACTAATGAAAAACTGTTTTTT. Its translation: CASTQRGGPTNEKLFF.

The V gene is TRBV18, the J gene TRBJ1-3, with D uncertain. The CDR3 loop spans 14 amino acids. Trimming cost V 3 bases and J 4 bases, with 10 bases left between them. The germline V gene encodes CDR1 KGHSH and CDR2 LQKENI. CDR3 nucleotide sequence: TGTGCCAGCTCACCGTTACAGAACGGAAACACCATATATTTT. It is translated as CASSPLQNGNTIYF.

This chain links TRBV5-8 with TRBJ1-5; D not certain. CDR3 length equals 12 residues. Germline loops: CDR1 SGHTS, CDR2 YDEGEE. Trimming took off 5 bases at V and 4 bases at J, with 7 bases between the two ends. The CDR3 DNA sequence: TGTGCCAGCAGAGGCCTAAATCAGCCCCAGCATTTT. Translation gives CASRGLNQPQHF. Drawing the rest from reference TRBV5-8 and TRBJ1-5, the complete variable domain is EAGVTQSPTHLIKTRGQQATLRCSPISGHTSVYWYQQALGLGLQFLLWYDEGEERNRGNFPPRFSGRQFPNYSSELNVNALELEDSALYLCASRGLNQPQHFGDGTRLSIL.

This clone was seen a handful of times. V gene TRBV11-2 combines with J gene TRBJ1-1, with 7 bases lining up with TRBD1. The germline gives CDR1 SGHAT, CDR2 FQNNGV. With V trimmed by 5 bases and J by 3 bases, 6 bases remained unmatched. The CDR3 has 14 residues. The CDR3 DNA is TGTGCCAGCAGCCGGACAGGAGTTGACACTGAAGCTTTCTTT. Translation: CASSRTGVDTEAFF.

The rearrangement links TRBV6-5 to TRBJ2-1; the D call may be TRBD1 or TRBD2 (5 bases each). V was cut by 6 bases and J by 1 base, with 10 bases left in between. Germline V gene lookup returns CDR1 MNHEY and CDR2 SVGAGI. The CDR3 runs 14 residues. CDR3: CASSRDQSYNEQFF. The DNA for the CDR3 is TGTGCCAGCAGCAGGGACCAGTCCTACAATGAGCAGTTCTTC.

The chain carries TRBV19 and TRBJ2-7; 9 bases agree with TRBD2. The J segment lost 4 bases and the V segment lost 3 bases, leaving 7 bases of the junction unmatched. Looked up from germline, CDR1 is LNHDA and CDR2 is SQIVND (reference sequence). The CDR3 is 15 amino acids. CDR3 sequence reads: CASSIASGGLYEQYF. The CDR3, as DNA: TGTGCCAGTAGTATTGCCAGCGGGGGGCTGTACGAGCAGTACTTC.

The chain combines TRBV7-9 with TRBJ1-1; no clear D gene. The CDR3 length is 14 residues. V was trimmed by 6 bases and J by 0 bases, leaving 11 bases between them. Germline lookup yields CDR1 SEHNR and CDR2 FQNEAQ (reference sequence). The CDR3, as DNA: TGTGCCAGCAGTCAACGGGCGGTGAACACTGAAGCTTTCTTT. Its translation is CASSQRAVNTEAFF.

V gene TRBV30 combines with J gene TRBJ1-4; perhaps TRBD1 as D (6 bases). CDR3 length: 16 residues. The V gene lost 0 bases and the J gene lost 6 bases, with 17 bases spanning the gap. Germline values: CDR1 GTSNPN, CDR2 SVGIG (reference sequence). CDR3: CAWSVGQGSRDEKLFF. As DNA, the CDR3 is TGTGCCTGGAGTGTCGGGCAGGGGTCAAGGGATGAAAAACTGTTTTTT.

A single count supports this clone. The J gene is TRBJ1-2, the V gene TRBV6-5; 7 nucleotides line up with TRBD1. The CDR3 covers 14 residues. V dropped 7 bases and J dropped 5; count of bases not matched to a gene: 10. Germline-derived CDR1 and CDR2 are MNHEY and SVGAGI. The CDR3, as DNA: TGTGCCAGCACCTTAGGCAGGGGGAAATATGGCTACACCTTC. Translated: CASTLGRGKYGYTF.

The chain uses TRBV7-2 and TRBJ1-1, with a possible D match to TRBD1 (6 bases). The V gene's germline CDR1 is SGHTA and CDR2 FQGNSA. The CDR3 consists of 15 residues. Trimming removed 5 bases at V and 0 bases at J, with 13 bases between. As DNA, the CDR3 is TGTGCCAGCAGCGCCACAGGGAATCTGAACACTGAAGCTTTCTTT. Protein: CASSATGNLNTEAFF.

CDR3 sequence reads: CASSLLAGANNEQFF. CDR3 DNA sequence: TGTGCCAGCAGCCTACTAGCGGGGGCCAACAATGAGCAGTTCTTC. The chain uses TRBV6-4 and TRBJ2-1, with 11 bases identical to TRBD2. This CDR3 has 15 amino acids. Per germline, CDR1 MRHNA and CDR2 SNTAGT. Trimming removed 6 bases from V and 5 bases from J; junction bases left unmatched: 6.